This T cell receptor (beta chain) was profiled in a study of control samples from healthy donors and cancer patients. Some clones are missing from TCRdb's copy, which holds only in-frame ones; the method was immunoSEQ multiplex PCR. This table has approximately 220,000 clones, about 94% appearing once. The sample consisted of blood. This receptor was obtained from a man aged 45-65 years in good health.

The CDR3 DNA reads as TGCGCCAGCAGGGACCCATCGAACACCGGGGAGCTGTTTTTT. Its protein product is CASRDPSNTGELFF. The V gene is TRBV5-1, the J gene TRBJ2-2; no firm D call. The length of the CDR3 is 14 residues. V lost 5 bases to trimming and J lost 0 bases, with 8 bases between them. CDR1 and CDR2 from the germline V gene are SGHRS and YFSETQ.